This T cell receptor beta chain is drawn from a study of T cell repertoires in cytomegalovirus infection. Looking at the study overall: CMV infection plus the matching HLA type was flagged by public TCR beta signatures.

Study results and caveats: The study found HLA-C-restricted CMV-specific TCR beta clonotypes dominating the ex vivo response.

TCRdb called the reads again in MiXCR, with one record for every CDR3 protein. The sample lists a few hundred thousand distinct CDR3 sequences; around 13% were seen once. V lost 5 bases, J lost 0 bases, and 17 bases lay in between. In germline, CDR1 is KGHSH, CDR2 LQKENI. The length of the CDR3 is 17 residues. Many counts were recorded for this clonotype. Antigen: not known. The TCR was taken from a human donor in good health (CMV status not recorded). Some clones in this sample may be carry-over from other donors' samples. The V call is TRBV18, the J call TRBJ1-3; a weak D match, TRBD1 (6 bases). Sample: PBMCs. The CDR3, as DNA: TGTGCCAGCTCAAAACCGGGACAAAGAGGCTCTGGAAACACCATATATTTT. This sequence encodes CASSKPGQRGSGNTIYF.